This T cell receptor beta chain was captured by sequencing in a study of OX40 agonist ivuxolimab in advanced cancers. Findings of the study overall: The CD4+ and CD8+ T cells in the blood had expanded clonally by week 6 at 0.1 to 3.0 mg/kg. Among the lowest levels of clonal expansion were found in partial responders at 0.1-3.0 mg/kg.

Sequencing was performed with immunoSEQ multiplex PCR; in TCRdb, only in-frame clones are kept and a portion is missing. The sample consists of 49,000 or so clones, 80% to 90% of them appearing once. About this clone: Its antigen is still unknown.

Trimming removed 3 bases at V and 8 bases at J, with 11 bases between. Per germline, CDR1 SGHAT and CDR2 FQDESV (reference sequence). CDR3 length: 13 amino acids. If patients had autoimmune disease history or systemic immunosuppression, they were excluded. This specimen consisted of CD4+ or CD8+ T cells sorted from blood, obtained in a trial of the OX40 agonist ivuxolimab. The rearrangement uses TRBV11-1 and TRBJ1-3; D remains ambiguous. The clonotype was recovered from an adult with an advanced solid tumor such as melanoma, head and neck, liver or kidney cancer. The CDR3 here is CASSFGISDTIYF. In DNA form, the CDR3 reads TGTGCCAGCAGCTTTGGGATTTCAGACACCATATATTTT.